A selection of T cell receptor beta chains follows, all from one sample in a study of cytomegalovirus exposure and HLA in healthy donors. Sequenced by immunoSEQ multiplex PCR; TCRdb stores in-frame clones only, minus some. The sample has 150,000 to 200,000 clones, approximately 85% seen once; the top ten hold about 2.5%. Sequencing was done on a sample of PBMCs. The receptor source for this set is a woman aged 45 to 65 in good health and CMV-seronegative. Both conserved end residues are part of each CDR3. The order of the fields is clone size, D gene, J gene, V gene, CDR3 protein, CDR3 DNA. A D gene is named only where the DNA matches it firmly. The size of a clone is reported for some rows only, either as once, few or many, or as a class for expanded clones.

clone_size: .; d_call: TRBD1; j_call: TRBJ1-3; v_call: TRBV9; cdr3_aa: CASSVGQGISSGNTIYF; cdr3_nt: TGTGCCAGCAGCGTCGGACAGGGGATTAGCTCTGGAAACACCATATATTTT
clone_size: .; d_call: .; j_call: TRBJ2-6; v_call: TRBV28; cdr3_aa: CASSLQVAGANVLTF; cdr3_nt: TGTGCCAGCAGTTTACAGGTCGCTGGGGCCAACGTCCTGACTTTC
clone_size: .; d_call: TRBD2; j_call: TRBJ2-7; v_call: TRBV18; cdr3_aa: CASSLGLAGGEQYF; cdr3_nt: TGTGCCAGCTCACTAGGACTAGCGGGAGGCGAGCAGTACTTC
clone_size: .; d_call: TRBD1; j_call: TRBJ1-3; v_call: TRBV7-2; cdr3_aa: CASSPRTGGGNTIYF; cdr3_nt: TGTGCCAGCAGCCCGAGGACAGGGGGCGGAAACACCATATATTTT
clone_size: .; d_call: TRBD2; j_call: TRBJ2-1; v_call: TRBV5-1; cdr3_aa: CASSFPSGSNEQFF; cdr3_nt: TGCGCCAGCAGCTTCCCTAGCGGGAGTAATGAGCAGTTCTTC
clone_size: few; d_call: TRBD2; j_call: TRBJ2-1; v_call: TRBV5-4; cdr3_aa: CASSSLAGSNEQFF; cdr3_nt: TGTGCCAGCAGCTCACTAGCGGGAAGCAATGAGCAGTTCTTC
clone_size: .; d_call: TRBD1; j_call: TRBJ1-4; v_call: TRBV11-2; cdr3_aa: CASSPSTGSLEKLFF; cdr3_nt: TGTGCCAGCAGCCCCTCGACAGGGTCACTTGAAAAACTGTTTTTT
clone_size: .; d_call: TRBD2; j_call: TRBJ2-5; v_call: TRBV2; cdr3_aa: CASREGTSGTGRAETQYF; cdr3_nt: TGTGCCAGCAGGGAGGGGACTAGCGGGACGGGTCGCGCCGAGACCCAGTACTTC
clone_size: .; d_call: .; j_call: TRBJ1-3; v_call: TRBV6-5; cdr3_aa: CASSYSPQGTGNTIYF; cdr3_nt: TGTGCCAGCAGTTACTCGCCACAGGGAACTGGAAACACCATATATTTT
clone_size: .; d_call: .; j_call: TRBJ1-3; v_call: TRBV28; cdr3_aa: CASSTPATGGHRNTIYF; cdr3_nt: TGTGCCAGCAGCACCCCAGCAACGGGGGGGCATAGGAACACCATATATTTT
clone_size: .; d_call: TRBD1; j_call: TRBJ1-2; v_call: TRBV19; cdr3_aa: CASFPGQGRNGYTF; cdr3_nt: TGTGCCAGTTTTCCGGGACAGGGAAGAAATGGCTACACCTTC
clone_size: .; d_call: TRBD2; j_call: TRBJ2-2; v_call: TRBV28; cdr3_aa: CASSSLAGGYSGELFF; cdr3_nt: TGTGCCAGCAGCTCTCTAGCGGGAGGTTATAGCGGGGAGCTGTTTTTT
clone_size: .; d_call: .; j_call: TRBJ2-2; v_call: TRBV2; cdr3_aa: CASRSSEANTGELFF; cdr3_nt: TGTGCCAGCAGATCTAGCGAGGCGAACACCGGGGAGCTGTTTTTT
clone_size: .; d_call: .; j_call: TRBJ1-3; v_call: TRBV28; cdr3_aa: CASGLDVGNTIYF; cdr3_nt: TGTGCCAGCGGACTAGACGTCGGAAACACCATATATTTT
clone_size: .; d_call: TRBD2; j_call: TRBJ2-5; v_call: TRBV14; cdr3_aa: CASTPFSGRRETQYF; cdr3_nt: TGTGCCAGCACACCTTTTAGCGGGAGGCGAGAGACCCAGTACTTC
clone_size: .; d_call: TRBD1; j_call: TRBJ2-7; v_call: TRBV7-2; cdr3_aa: CASSSRQGPTYEQYF; cdr3_nt: TGTGCCAGCAGCTCCCGACAGGGGCCAACCTACGAGCAGTACTTC
clone_size: .; d_call: TRBD1; j_call: TRBJ1-2; v_call: TRBV27; cdr3_aa: CASSLDRGRNYGYTF; cdr3_nt: TGTGCCAGCAGTTTAGATAGGGGGCGCAACTATGGCTACACCTTC
clone_size: .; d_call: .; j_call: TRBJ2-7; v_call: TRBV21-1; cdr3_aa: CASREQRGSCYEQYF; cdr3_nt: TGTGCCAGCAGAGAGCAGCGGGGGTCGTGCTACGAGCAGTACTTC
clone_size: .; d_call: TRBD2; j_call: TRBJ2-5; v_call: TRBV7-2; cdr3_aa: CASSSGGLQETQYF; cdr3_nt: TGTGCCAGCAGTTCGGGGGGACTTCAAGAGACCCAGTACTTC
clone_size: .; d_call: TRBD1; j_call: TRBJ1-2; v_call: TRBV29-1; cdr3_aa: CSVDGDRGDGYTF; cdr3_nt: TGCAGCGTTGATGGGGACAGGGGAGATGGCTACACCTTC
clone_size: .; d_call: .; j_call: TRBJ1-2; v_call: TRBV6-4; cdr3_aa: CASSVEGTAYGYTF; cdr3_nt: TGTGCCAGCAGTGTGGAGGGGACTGCCTATGGCTACACCTTC
clone_size: .; d_call: TRBD1; j_call: TRBJ1-2; v_call: TRBV6-1; cdr3_aa: CASREPPGQGDYGYTF; cdr3_nt: TGTGCCAGCAGAGAACCTCCGGGACAGGGCGACTATGGCTACACCTTC
clone_size: .; d_call: TRBD1; j_call: TRBJ2-1; v_call: TRBV30; cdr3_aa: CAWSVSTGQGYNEQFF; cdr3_nt: TGTGCCTGGAGTGTAAGCACGGGACAGGGATACAATGAGCAGTTCTTC
clone_size: few; d_call: TRBD2; j_call: TRBJ2-1; v_call: TRBV11-2; cdr3_aa: CASSKTSGSYEQFF; cdr3_nt: TGTGCCAGCAGCAAGACTAGCGGGAGTTATGAGCAGTTCTTC
clone_size: .; d_call: .; j_call: TRBJ2-5; v_call: TRBV18; cdr3_aa: CASSPEQGAETQYF; cdr3_nt: TGTGCCAGCTCACCAGAACAGGGTGCAGAGACCCAGTACTTC